Below are 19 T cell receptor beta chains sequenced from a single sample in a study of blood T cell repertoires in COVID-19. Clones were sequenced by immunoSEQ multiplex PCR, and TCRdb holds only the in-frame ones, with some missing. The sample carries roughly 100,000 clones, around three quarters recorded once. The sample consisted of peripheral blood. These receptor sequences come from a man aged 65 to 85 with acute or convalescent COVID-19.

The chain is built from TRBV24-1 and TRBJ2-1; perhaps TRBD2 as D (6 bases). This CDR3 region has 11 residues. Germline V CDR1 and CDR2: KGHDR, SFDVKD. V dropped 9 bases and J dropped 6 bases, with 8 bases sitting between them. The CDR3 here is CATRGSNEQFF. CDR3 sequence (DNA): TGTGCCACCCGGGGGAGCAATGAGCAGTTCTTC.

J is TRBJ1-2 and V is TRBV29-1, with TRBD1 matching 12 bases. V lost 3 bases, J lost 5 bases, and 10 bases stayed unmatched. This CDR3 spans 16 amino acids. From germline, CDR1 is SQVTM and CDR2 ANQGSEA. CDR3 loop: CSVESPGTGGQYGYTF. Here the CDR3 DNA reads TGCAGCGTTGAGAGCCCTGGGACAGGGGGCCAGTATGGCTACACCTTC.

The CDR3 spells CASSVDVNQETQYF. The DNA for the CDR3 is TGTGCCAGCAGCGTAGATGTTAACCAAGAGACCCAGTACTTC. The genes are TRBV9 and TRBJ2-5; D is undetermined. The CDR3 has 14 amino acids. Germline CDR1 is SGDLS and CDR2 is YYNGEE. Deletions cut 0 bases from V and 0 bases from J, with 6 bases between. Full variable domain (missing parts from reference TRBV9 and TRBJ2-5): DSGVTQTPKHLITATGQRVTLRCSPRSGDLSVYWYQQSLDQGLQFLIQYYNGEERAKGNILERFSAQQFPDLHSELNLSSLELGDSALYFCASSVDVNQETQYFGPGTRLLVL.

The chain couples TRBV19 to TRBJ1-5; weak D call: TRBD1 (5 bases). The CDR3 consists of 13 residues. CDR1 LNHDA and CDR2 SQIVND come from the germline V gene (reference sequence). V was shortened by 5 bases and J by 5 bases, with 10 bases between the two germline ends. CDR3 nucleotide sequence: TGTGCCAGTAGTGCCGAGACAGATCAGCCCCAGCATTTT. As protein: CASSAETDQPQHF.

The rearrangement uses TRBV5-1 and TRBJ1-1; weak D call: TRBD1 (5 bases). Germline CDR1 is SGHRS and CDR2 is YFSETQ. Deletions cut 0 bases from V and 1 base from J, with 10 bases between. This CDR3 region has 15 residues. In nucleotides, the CDR3 is TGCGCCAGCAGCTTGGTAGCAGGGCCGAACACTGAAGCTTTCTTT. Translated: CASSLVAGPNTEAFF.

The chain combines TRBV5-5 with TRBJ2-5; tentatively, D is TRBD1 (5 bases). Germline CDR1 and CDR2: SGHKS and YYEKEE (reference sequence). The germline V and J ends were trimmed by 2 bases and 5 bases, with 13 bases remaining between them. CDR3 size: 14 residues. The CDR3 spells CASSFGAARETQYF. The DNA of the CDR3 is TGTGCCAGCAGCTTTGGGGCAGCTCGGGAGACCCAGTACTTC.

The chain carries TRBV30 and TRBJ1-1, with D tentatively TRBD1 (6 bases). Germline V CDR1 and CDR2: GTSNPN, SVGIG (reference sequence). Trimming shortened V by 3 bases and J by 4 bases, and 15 bases separated the two germline ends. The CDR3 is 14 residues long. The CDR3, as DNA: TGTGCCTGGAGCTCCACCGGGGGGCCCACTGAAGCTTTCTTT. Translating it yields CAWSSTGGPTEAFF.

The rearrangement links TRBV30 to TRBJ1-2; no reliable D call. With 1 base removed from V and 4 bases from J, the gap between germline ends came to 4 bases. This CDR3 region has 11 residues. Germline CDR1 is GTSNPN and CDR2 is SVGIG (reference sequence). The CDR3 DNA reads TGTGCCTGGAGTGACAGCTATGGCTACACCTTC. Translating gives CAWSDSYGYTF.

The chain joins TRBV10-1 to TRBJ2-1; tentatively, D is TRBD2 (5 bases). The germline CDR1 and CDR2 sequences are WNHNN and SYGVQD (reference sequence). The CDR3 spans 12 residues. Trimming took off 2 bases at V and 7 bases at J, with 6 bases between the two ends. CDR3 coding DNA: TGCGCCAGCAGTGAGGGGAGTAATGAGCAGTTCTTC. Translated, it gives CASSEGSNEQFF.

In this sample, this clone turned up once. The chain employs TRBV5-6 and TRBJ1-1; TRBD1 matches at 8 bases. Trimming cost V 3 bases and J 6 bases; bases outside gene matches: 7. The CDR3 has 14 amino acids. Germline V gives CDR1 SGHDT, CDR2 YYEEEE. This CDR3 reads CASSSDRDFPEAFF. The CDR3 nucleotides read TGTGCCAGCAGCTCGGACAGGGATTTTCCTGAAGCTTTCTTT.

The CDR3 coding sequence is TGTGCCAGCAGTCTTCGACAGCTAATCACTGAAGCTTTCTTT. This codes for CASSLRQLITEAFF. V usage is TRBV5-6 and J usage is TRBJ1-1, with a possible D match to TRBD1 (5 bases). The CDR3 is 14 residues long. Germline V CDR1 and CDR2: SGHDT, YYEEEE. Trimming took 5 bases from V and 4 from J, leaving 15 bases between them.

There are a few counts of this clone. The chain employs TRBV4-1 and TRBJ1-5; possibly TRBD1 for D (5 bases). CDR3 size: 16 residues. CDR1 and CDR2 from the germline V gene are MGHRA and YSYEKL. The V end was cut by 0 bases, the J end by 3 bases, with 12 bases between. CDR3 region: CASSQEWGVYNQPQHF. The CDR3 nucleotides are TGCGCCAGCAGCCAAGAGTGGGGGGTCTACAATCAGCCCCAGCATTTT.

This clone was seen a handful of times. This sequence joins TRBV18 and TRBJ1-1; D is perhaps TRBD1 (6 bases). CDR3 length equals 15 residues. V was cut by 4 bases and J by 4 bases, with 16 bases left in between. Germline lookup yields CDR1 KGHSH and CDR2 LQKENI. The DNA of the CDR3 is TGTGCCAGCTCACATATACAGGGAATCGGCACTGAAGCTTTCTTT. Translating gives CASSHIQGIGTEAFF.

The chain uses TRBV12-3 or TRBV12-4 and TRBJ2-7; TRBD1 aligns across 7 bases. The CDR3 has 13 amino acids. J was trimmed by 2 bases and V by 4 bases; bases with no gene match: 2. The CDR3 sequence is CASSWGQTYEQYF. CDR3 coding DNA: TGTGCCAGCAGTTGGGGACAGACCTACGAGCAGTACTTC.

The chain recombines TRBV9 with TRBJ1-3, with a tentative D call TRBD1 (5 bases). Trimming removed 2 bases from V and 0 bases from J, with 15 bases in between. This CDR3 region has 17 residues. The germline gives CDR1 SGDLS, CDR2 YYNGEE. For the CDR3, the DNA is TGTGCCAGCAGCGTGGAAGGGGCCGGCCTCTCTGGAAACACCATATATTTT. Translation gives CASSVEGAGLSGNTIYF.

The chain combines TRBV5-6 with TRBJ2-5; 8 bases are shared with TRBD1. V was clipped by 1 base and J by 2 bases; unmatched bases: 4. This CDR3 spans 15 amino acids. Germline V gives CDR1 SGHDT, CDR2 YYEEEE. CDR3 region: CASSLSRDRQETQYF. In nucleotides, the CDR3 is TGTGCCAGCAGCTTGTCCCGGGACAGGCAAGAGACCCAGTACTTC.

The rearrangement joins TRBV28 to TRBJ1-1; possibly TRBD1 for D (6 bases). Germline assignment: CDR1 MDHEN and CDR2 SYDVKM. The CDR3 sequence is 16 residues long. V was cut by 5 bases and J by 2 bases, with 18 bases left in between. This chain's CDR3 is CASSPSGQTSNTEAFF. The CDR3 DNA reads as TGTGCCAGCAGTCCCAGTGGACAGACGTCTAACACTGAAGCTTTCTTT.

The chain uses TRBV4-1 and TRBJ1-4, with 8 bases that match TRBD1. The germline V gene encodes CDR1 MGHRA and CDR2 YSYEKL. V lost 1 base to trimming and J lost 6 bases; unmatched junction nucleotides: 4. The CDR3 runs 15 residues. CDR3 nucleotide sequence: TGCGCCAGCAGCCAAGGACAGGGGACTTATGAAAAACTGTTTTTT. It is translated as CASSQGQGTYEKLFF.

The sample holds one count of this clone. The rearrangement joins TRBV28 to TRBJ1-2; D call uncertain. CDR1 is MDHEN and CDR2 is SYDVKM in the germline V gene. The V gene lost 6 bases and the J gene lost 8 bases, with 13 bases spanning the gap. This CDR3 region has 12 residues. The CDR3 DNA sequence: TGTGCCAGCAGAGCGGTGCCTATGGGCTACACCTTC. Protein sequence: CASRAVPMGYTF.